The 20 T cell receptor beta chains listed next were all sequenced from one sample in a study of blood T cell repertoires in COVID-19. Clones were read by immunoSEQ multiplex PCR, and TCRdb kept only the in-frame ones, dropping some. Among over 85,000 clones, roughly 87% were seen once, and the ten largest hold 5% to 6.5%. The sequenced material came from peripheral blood. These receptors came from a woman between 50 and 59 years old with COVID-19, enrolled during active disease.

The chain links TRBV4-1 to TRBJ1-2; 9 positions match TRBD1. This CDR3 contains 15 residues. The V gene's germline CDR1 is MGHRA and CDR2 YSYEKL. The V segment lost 2 bases and the J segment 2 bases; nucleotides outside the gene matches: 3. Written as DNA, the CDR3 is TGCGCCAGCAGCCAACCAACAGGGGGCAACTATGGCTACACCTTC. Translating it yields CASSQPTGGNYGYTF.

This clone has only one observation. This chain joins TRBV5-1 and TRBJ2-7; 8 bases match TRBD1. Germline V CDR1 and CDR2: SGHRS, YFSETQ. The CDR3 contains 16 residues. J was trimmed by 3 bases and V by 4 bases; bases with no gene match: 12. For the CDR3, the DNA is TGCGCCAGCAGCCCGGGGGCCGACAGGGGAGGCTACGAGCAGTACTTC. This sequence encodes CASSPGADRGGYEQYF.

This clone was seen just once. The chain couples TRBV18 to TRBJ2-3; 14 nucleotides agree with TRBD2. The CDR3 length is 17 residues. V lost 3 bases and J lost 2; bases outside the gene matches: 4. Germline-derived CDR1 and CDR2 are KGHSH and LQKENI. The CDR3: CASSPGTSGGATDTQYF. CDR3 DNA sequence: TGTGCCAGCTCACCCGGGACTAGCGGGGGAGCCACAGATACGCAGTATTTT.

Turning to this clone: The same CDR3 also results from other DNA sequences found in this sample. The rearrangement uses TRBV11-2 and TRBJ1-1; 8 nucleotides match TRBD1. V lost 4 bases to trimming and J lost 2 bases; unmatched junction nucleotides: 3. The germline gives CDR1 SGHAT, CDR2 FQNNGV. This CDR3 has 14 residues. The CDR3: CASSSGQGNTEAFF. CDR3 in DNA: TGTGCCAGCAGCTCTGGACAGGGTAACACTGAAGCTTTCTTT.

J is TRBJ2-1 and V is TRBV4-3, with a possible D match to TRBD2 (9 bases). Trimming left V 0 bases short and J 8 bases short, with 29 bases between. The CDR3 runs 20 residues. Germline V gene lookup returns CDR1 LGHNA and CDR2 YSLEER. CDR3: CASSQEGAGGWRGGLYEQFF. Here the CDR3 DNA reads TGCGCCAGCAGCCAAGAGGGCGCAGGGGGCTGGCGGGGGGGCTTGTATGAGCAGTTCTTC.

This sequence joins TRBV24-1 and TRBJ2-5, with TRBD2 matching over 9 bases. The CDR3 runs to 16 residues. CDR1 KGHDR and CDR2 SFDVKD come from the germline V gene. With V trimmed by 3 bases and J by 5 bases, 9 bases remained unmatched. CDR3 nucleotide sequence: TGTGCCACCAGTGATAGTCTTAGCGGGGGTTGGGAGACCCAGTACTTC. It yields the protein CATSDSLSGGWETQYF.

The chain links TRBV6-1 to TRBJ2-7, with 9 bases matching TRBD1. The CDR3 is 13 amino acids. CDR1 and CDR2 from the germline V gene are MNHNS and SASEGT. Trimming removed 1 base from V and 9 bases from J; junction bases left unmatched: 4. CDR3 DNA: TGTGCCAGCAGTGAAGAAATGGACAGGGGGCAGTACTTC. Residues: CASSEEMDRGQYF.

This chain connects TRBV7-9 to TRBJ2-3; D might be TRBD2 (6 bases). Per germline, CDR1 SEHNR and CDR2 FQNEAQ (reference sequence). Trimming cost V 0 bases and J 4 bases, with 23 bases left between them. This CDR3 has 19 amino acids. CDR3 amino acids: CASSLALGWGDGGADTQYF. CDR3 sequence (DNA): TGTGCCAGCAGCTTAGCGCTAGGATGGGGGGACGGCGGCGCAGATACGCAGTATTTT.

This chain links TRBV4-1 with TRBJ1-6; TRBD1 might be the D (6 bases). The CDR3 is 15 amino acids. Trimming shortened V by 0 bases and J by 6 bases, and 9 bases separated the two germline ends. From germline, CDR1 is MGHRA and CDR2 YSYEKL. The CDR3 spells CASSQEGTTNSPLHF. DNA for the CDR3: TGCGCCAGCAGCCAAGAAGGGACAACTAATTCACCCCTCCACTTT.

This chain connects TRBV14 to TRBJ2-7, with D maybe TRBD1 (6 bases). V lost 0 bases to trimming and J lost 1 base, with 13 bases between them. CDR3 length: 16 amino acids. The germline gives CDR1 SGHDN, CDR2 FVKESK. This CDR3 reads CASSQELAGVSYEQYF. DNA for the CDR3: TGTGCCAGCAGCCAAGAGTTGGCAGGGGTATCCTACGAGCAGTACTTC. The entire variable domain, with the rest obtained from reference TRBV14 and TRBJ2-7, is as follows: EAGVTQFPSHSVIEKGQTVTLRCDPISGHDNLYWYRRVMGKEIKFLLHFVKESKQDESGMPNNRFLAERTGGTYSTLKVQPAELEDSGVYFCASSQELAGVSYEQYFGPGTRLTVT.

The chain joins TRBV10-3 to TRBJ1-4, with D tentatively TRBD1 (5 bases). The germline gives CDR1 ENHRY, CDR2 SYGVKD. The V end was cut by 1 base, the J end by 7 bases, with 7 bases between. This CDR3 is 13 amino acids long. CDR3 nucleotides: TGTGCCATCAGTGAGTACGGGGGTGAAAAACTGTTTTTT. Translation: CAISEYGGEKLFF.

J is TRBJ1-6 and V is TRBV5-6; D is unclear. Trimming removed 4 bases from V and 4 bases from J, with 12 bases in between. The CDR3 loop spans 15 amino acids. In germline, CDR1 is SGHDT, CDR2 YYEEEE. In DNA, the CDR3 is TGTGCCAGCAGCCTGGGCACTTTTTATAATTCACCCCTCCACTTT. Translation gives CASSLGTFYNSPLHF.

The chain is built from TRBV21-1 and TRBJ2-7; the table names TRBD2, a call not compared with the DNA. TRBV21-1 is flagged as a pseudogene. CDR3 length: 18 residues. The CDR3 spells CASSNPPQTSGPPYEQYF. The DNA for the CDR3 is TGTGCCAGCAGCAATCCACCTCAGACTAGCGGACCCCCCTACGAGCAGTACTTC.

Here the CDR3 reads CASSQEYGQFSPLHF. DNA of the CDR3: TGTGCCAGCAGCCAAGAGTATGGACAATTTTCACCCCTCCACTTT. The V call is TRBV4-2, the J call TRBJ1-6, with TRBD1 as a possible D gene (5 bases). The germline V gene has CDR1 LGHNA and CDR2 YNFKEQ. The V gene lost 0 bases and the J gene lost 9 bases, with 12 bases spanning the gap. The CDR3 is made up of 15 amino acids.

The rearrangement joins TRBV9 to TRBJ2-7; 11 bases are a match to TRBD2. This CDR3 comprises 15 residues. Germline-derived CDR1 and CDR2 are SGDLS and YYNGEE. V dropped 0 bases and J dropped 6; count of bases not matched to a gene: 5. CDR3 sequence: CASSVDLLAGAEQYF. In DNA form, the CDR3 reads TGTGCCAGCAGCGTAGACCTACTAGCGGGGGCCGAGCAGTACTTC.

The count of this clone is one. The J gene is TRBJ1-1, the V gene TRBV5-1; 7 bases agree with TRBD1. Germline assignment: CDR1 SGHRS and CDR2 YFSETQ. The CDR3 is 15 amino acids. J lost 4 bases, V lost 3 bases, and 9 bases had no gene match. The CDR3 is CASSSTGERGTEAFF. DNA of the CDR3: TGCGCCAGCAGCTCCACAGGGGAACGAGGCACTGAAGCTTTCTTT.

The chain combines TRBV6-6 with TRBJ1-6, with D hard to call. CDR1 and CDR2 from the germline V gene are MNHNY and SVGAGI (reference sequence). The CDR3 length is 16 residues. Trimming left V 3 bases short and J 0 bases short, with 9 bases between. CDR3 amino acids: CASSYIHDSYNSPLHF. CDR3 DNA: TGTGCCAGCAGTTATATACACGACTCCTATAATTCACCCCTCCACTTT.

This chain connects TRBV25-1 to TRBJ2-7; perhaps TRBD1 as D (5 bases). The CDR3 covers 13 residues. The germline V and J ends were trimmed by 6 bases and 1 base, with 10 bases remaining between them. Germline values: CDR1 MGHDK, CDR2 SYGVNS. The CDR3: CASRITGSYEQYF. CDR3 bases: TGTGCCAGCAGAATTACAGGATCCTACGAGCAGTACTTC.

This chain links TRBV7-3 with TRBJ1-6; D gene uncertain. CDR3 size: 13 residues. V lost 5 bases and J lost 10, with 12 bases in between. The germline V gene encodes CDR1 SGHTA and CDR2 FQGTGA. The CDR3 coding sequence is TGTGCCAGCAGCCCCACCCCACTCTCACCCCTCCACTTT. Its protein is CASSPTPLSPLHF.

The J gene is TRBJ1-5, the V gene TRBV7-6, with a weak D call TRBD1 (5 bases). This CDR3 is 15 amino acids long. In germline, CDR1 is SGHVS, CDR2 FNYEAQ. The ends were cut back, 5 bases at V and 7 bases at J, with 18 bases in the middle. CDR3 protein: CASSPDPGGRQPQHF. The CDR3 region has the DNA TGTGCCAGCAGCCCCGACCCGGGGGGACGACAGCCCCAGCATTTT.